The entry below describes one T cell receptor (beta chain). Its antigen is still unknown. One base away there is no much larger clone; base qualities are not given. The sample is drawn from a study of T cells after posttransplantation cyclophosphamide (dated by TCRdb to about 2016). Background on the whole study: T cell repertoire reconstitution was tracked by TRB sequencing after myeloablative bone marrow transplantation in which posttransplantation cyclophosphamide was used as GVHD prophylaxis. Public TRB sequences were checked against a database of over 3,000 sequences associated with responses to pathogens, tumor antigens, self-antigens and alloantigens. Blood from every one of the 30 or so PTCy patients who had 1-year posttransplant specimens underwent TRB sequencing. Because TRA and TRB clonality were tightly correlated in fewer than 10 samples, subsequent TCR analyses were focused on TRB only. Antigen receptor sequencing was done on samples from about 40 PTCy-treated patients and from roughly 17 related bone marrow donors of those patients. Up to 3 additional blood samples from 2 to 5.2 years after transplant were also TRB-sequenced in 3 patients, as was pretransplant blood from several patients.

TRB sequencing was run on genomic DNA with either the immunoSEQ assay at survey resolution or the hsTCRB kit. In the original analysis: The immunoSEQ software handled the initial read processing, while the LymphoSeq R package was used for the repertoire analyses. For each TRB dataset, clonality was calculated as 1 minus normalized Shannon entropy, and the Gini coefficient was computed as well. To infer phenotypes in unsorted samples, TRB sequences from sorted subsets of the recipient or donor were mapped onto unsorted samples from the same recipient. TCRdb re-hosts the immuneACCESS table, in-frame sequences only. Its copies lack some clones; in the studies checked, an unresolved V gene accounts for under half of them, and the cause for the rest is not known. Clonal size and the V and J genes are those of that table, whereas D and trimming came from the DNA. In this sample the table shows 66,000 or so clones, approximately 92% of which occur a single time. The ten largest make up 3% of the sample.

On the day of marrow donation, related bone marrow donors gave peripheral blood samples. Peripheral blood and bone marrow mononuclear cells were isolated by Ficoll-Hypaque density centrifugation and cryopreserved. What the authors observed across the whole study: The TRB repertoires of T cells infiltrating skin or GI tract showed only limited overlap with the TRB repertoires of T cells in blood. Across about 49 patients, TRB clonality was highly associated with recipient CMV seropositivity and CMV reactivation, and PTCy diversity was similar to diversity in CNI/methotrexate controls. Donor-recipient similarity was low at 1-2 months but rose over the first year, and later blood repertoires were often dominated by donor CD8+ memory clones.

Specimen: PBMCs. The receptor's source is a woman aged 25 to 45 in good health and a related stem cell transplant donor.

The CDR3 is CASSQAGVSYNEQFF. The DNA is as follows: TGTGCCAGCAGCCAGGCAGGGGTCTCCTACAATGAGCAGTTCTTC. This chain is built from TRBV4-2 and TRBJ2-1; the D gene is possibly TRBD1, with 6 bases matching. V gives up 3 bases and J gives up 0 bases, and the segment between their germline ends measures 9 bases. Taken from the germline V gene, the CDR1 and CDR2 loops are LGHNA and YNFKEQ. CDR3 length: 15 amino acids, cysteine to phenylalanine. Just the 45-base CDR3 DNA is kept, in frame starting at base 1.